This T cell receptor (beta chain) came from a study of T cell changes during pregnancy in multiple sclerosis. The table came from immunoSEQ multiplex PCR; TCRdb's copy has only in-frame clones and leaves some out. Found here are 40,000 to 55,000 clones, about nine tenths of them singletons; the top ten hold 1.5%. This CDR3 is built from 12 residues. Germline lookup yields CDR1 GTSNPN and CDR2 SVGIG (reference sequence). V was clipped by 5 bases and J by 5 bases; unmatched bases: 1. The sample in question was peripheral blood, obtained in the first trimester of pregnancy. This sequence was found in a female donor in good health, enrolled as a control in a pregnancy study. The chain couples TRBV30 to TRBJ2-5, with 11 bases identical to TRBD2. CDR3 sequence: CAWWTSGETQYF. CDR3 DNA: TGTGCCTGGTGGACTAGCGGGGAGACCCAGTACTTC.